A selection of T cell receptor beta chains follows, all from one sample in a study of T cell repertoires in cytomegalovirus infection. From the reads, TCRdb called clonotypes with MiXCR, one entry per CDR3 protein. The sample yields 70,000 or so distinct CDR3 sequences, about 26% seen once. No antigen has been assigned to these receptors. Sequencing was performed on CD8+ T cells from cultured PBMCs, taken from culture after CMV antigen stimulation. Source of these receptors: a human donor in good health (CMV status not recorded). Some clones in this sample may be carry-over from other donors' samples. The CDR3 runs from the conserved cysteine through the conserved F or W. A D gene is named only where the DNA matches it firmly. Only part of the rows carry a size: once, few, many, or a class if the clone is expanded.

V gene	J gene	clone size	D gene	CDR3 protein	CDR3 DNA
TRBV27	TRBJ2-7	-	-	CASSFFQGGKQYF	TGTGCCAGCAGTTTCTTTCAGGGGGGGAAGCAGTACTTC
TRBV7-9	TRBJ1-6	many	-	CASSLSTGDSPLHF	TGTGCCAGCAGCTTGAGTACGGGGGATTCACCCCTCCACTTT
TRBV7-4	TRBJ2-1	-	TRBD2	CASSPSGSTYNEQFF	TGTGCCAGCAGCCCCAGCGGGAGTACCTACAATGAGCAGTTCTTC
TRBV28	TRBJ1-5	many	-	CASSTGAGEGQPQHF	TGTGCCAGCAGCACTGGGGCAGGGGAAGGGCAGCCCCAGCATTTT
TRBV9	TRBJ2-7	-	TRBD2	CASGGTSGVPSYEQYF	TGTGCCAGCGGGGGGACTAGCGGGGTTCCCTCCTACGAGCAGTACTTC
TRBV9	TRBJ2-7	few	TRBD2	CASSVGDTSGRSYEQYF	TGTGCCAGCAGCGTAGGGGATACTAGCGGGAGGTCCTACGAGCAGTACTTC
TRBV6-1	TRBJ2-1	few	TRBD1	CASSQGQGPPIIYNEQFF	TGTGCCAGCAGCCAAGGACAGGGACCCCCAATTATTTACAATGAGCAGTTCTTC
TRBV27	TRBJ1-2	-	-	CASSPQGVRVGHGYTF	TGTGCCAGCAGTCCCCAAGGGGTCAGGGTGGGCCATGGCTACACCTTC
TRBV15	TRBJ2-7	-	TRBD2	CATSRAGTSGRSSYEQYF	TGTGCCACCAGCAGAGCCGGGACTAGCGGGAGGTCCTCCTACGAGCAGTACTTC
TRBV29-1	TRBJ1-1	few	-	CSGDWYTEAFF	TGCAGTGGGGACTGGTACACTGAAGCTTTCTTT
TRBV5-1	TRBJ1-1	few	-	CASSGILRGAFTEAFF	TGCGCCAGCAGCGGCATCCTGCGGGGGGCGTTCACTGAAGCTTTCTTT
TRBV5-1	TRBJ2-3	-	-	CASSAWGGTDTQYF	TGCGCCAGCAGCGCGTGGGGGGGCACAGATACGCAGTATTTT
TRBV7-9	TRBJ1-2	many	TRBD1	CASSLVGQNYGYTF	TGTGCCAGCAGCTTAGTGGGACAGAACTATGGCTACACCTTC
TRBV11-2	TRBJ2-2	few	-	CASSFSESYTGELFF	TGTGCCAGCAGCTTTAGCGAGTCTTACACCGGGGAGCTGTTTTTT
TRBV6-6	TRBJ1-5	many	-	CASSYTNQPQHF	TGTGCCAGCAGTTATACGAATCAGCCCCAGCATTTT
TRBV20-1	TRBJ2-1	many	TRBD2	CSARDFILASSYNEQFF	TGCAGTGCTAGAGACTTTATACTAGCGAGCTCCTACAATGAGCAGTTCTTC